Listed here are 20 T cell receptor beta chains from one sample, sequenced in a study of cytomegalovirus exposure and HLA in healthy donors. The PCR ran on 60 Vbeta and 13 Jbeta primers. Here immunoSEQ multiplex PCR was the method, and the copy in TCRdb shows in-frame clones only, minus some. The sample yields 150,000 to 200,000 clones, 68% seen once. Material for sequencing was PBMCs. All receptors derive from a woman between 35 and 50 years old in good health and CMV-seropositive.

V and J are TRBV5-1 and TRBJ2-7; the match to TRBD1 covers 10 bases. This CDR3 is built from 15 residues. Per germline, CDR1 SGHRS and CDR2 YFSETQ. V lost 2 bases and J lost 3; bases outside the gene matches: 5. CDR3 nucleotides: TGCGCCAGCAGCTTAACCGGGACAGGGGTCTACGAGCAGTACTTC. Its translation is CASSLTGTGVYEQYF.

CDR3 residues: CASSSWDRGGGNTEAFF. CDR3 bases: TGTGCCAGTAGTTCGTGGGACAGGGGGGGTGGTAACACTGAAGCTTTCTTT. The genes are TRBV19 and TRBJ1-1, with 11 bases fitting TRBD1. The CDR3 runs 17 residues. From germline, CDR1 is LNHDA and CDR2 SQIVND (reference sequence). J was trimmed by 2 bases and V by 5 bases; bases with no gene match: 10. Full variable domain (missing parts from reference TRBV19 and TRBJ1-1): DGGITQSPKYLFRKEGQNVTLSCEQNLNHDAMYWYRQDPGQGLRLIYYSQIVNDFQKGDIAEGYSVSREKKESFPLTVTSAQKNPTAFYLCASSSWDRGGGNTEAFFGQGTRLTVV.

This clone was recorded a few times. The chain recombines TRBV19 with TRBJ2-3, with TRBD1 identical over 9 bases. With V trimmed by 5 bases and J by 1 base, 7 bases remained unmatched. The length of the CDR3 is 16 residues. Germline CDR1 reads LNHDA; CDR2 reads SQIVND (reference sequence). In DNA, the CDR3 is TGTGCCAGTAGTTCCCCCCGGGACAGGGGCACAGATACGCAGTATTTT. This encodes CASSSPRDRGTDTQYF.

The chain carries TRBV15 and TRBJ2-7, with TRBD1 identical over 8 bases. The CDR3 consists of 18 residues. With V trimmed by 0 bases and J by 4 bases, 14 bases remained unmatched. Germline assignment: CDR1 LNHNV and CDR2 YYDKDF (reference sequence). The DNA of the CDR3 is TGTGCCACCAGCAGAGATCGTCATTCGGCAGGGGGCTTGTACGAGCAGTACTTC. Residues: CATSRDRHSAGGLYEQYF.

This chain links TRBV5-6 with TRBJ1-2, with D uncertain. The CDR3 length is 11 residues. Deletions cut 5 bases from V and 5 bases from J, with 7 bases between. Germline lookup yields CDR1 SGHDT and CDR2 YYEEEE. This CDR3 reads CASSREYGYTF. The CDR3 DNA reads as TGTGCCAGCAGTCGGGAGTATGGCTACACCTTC.

The chain has TRBV4-3 and TRBJ2-7, with 12 positions matching TRBD2. V gave up 4 bases and J gave up 4 bases; unmatched junction bases: 11. Germline V gene sequence: CDR1 LGHNA, CDR2 YSLEER. This CDR3 is 17 amino acids long. The CDR3, as DNA: TGCGCCAGCAGCCGCGAAACCTCTAGCGGGGGGGCTTACGAGCAGTACTTC. Residues: CASSRETSSGGAYEQYF.

The chain couples TRBV7-8 to TRBJ2-5, with D perhaps matching TRBD2 (6 bases). The CDR3 has 15 residues. The V gene's germline CDR1 is SGHVS and CDR2 FQNEAQ. V shed 1 base and J shed 7 bases, with 16 bases lying between them. CDR3 residues: CASSLGRGRSRTQYF. In nucleotides, the CDR3 is TGTGCCAGCAGCTTAGGGCGGGGTCGATCCAGGACCCAGTACTTC. Combining the CDR3 with reference TRBV7-8 and TRBJ2-5 gives the whole variable domain GAGVSQSPRYKVAKRGQDVALRCDPISGHVSLFWYQQALGQGPEFLTYFQNEAQLDKSGLPSDRFFAERPEGSVSTLKIQRTQQEDSAVYLCASSLGRGRSRTQYFGPGTRLLVL.

The chain uses TRBV2 and TRBJ1-1; maybe TRBD1 (6 bases). Per germline, CDR1 SNHLY and CDR2 FYNNEI. This CDR3 comprises 14 residues. Trimming took 6 bases from V and 10 from J, leaving 21 bases between them. The CDR3 bases are TGTGCCAGCAGGGAACAGAGGGGGACGGGGGGAGCTTTCTTT. It yields the protein CASREQRGTGGAFF.

The chain employs TRBV21-1 and TRBJ2-1; the table's D call, TRBD2, was not checked against the DNA. TRBV21-1 is termed a pseudogene. The CDR3 runs 20 residues. In DNA form, the CDR3 reads TGTGCCAGCAGCAAAGGGACTTGGCGGGAGTGCCGGTTTTCCTACAATGAGCAGTTCTTC. Translated, it gives CASSKGTWRECRFSYNEQFF.

This chain links TRBV27 with TRBJ1-1, with TRBD1 matching 8 bases. CDR3 length: 15 amino acids. Germline lookup yields CDR1 MNHEY and CDR2 SMNVEV (reference sequence). V lost 5 bases to trimming and J lost 1 base; unmatched junction nucleotides: 6. CDR3 region: CASSDDRGGNTEAFF. CDR3 bases: TGTGCCAGCAGTGACGACAGGGGCGGGAACACTGAAGCTTTCTTT.

A note on this clone: Other DNA sequences from this sample encode an identical CDR3 as well. The chain employs TRBV19 and TRBJ2-7; 8 nucleotides match TRBD2. This CDR3 is 14 amino acids long. The germline V gene has CDR1 LNHDA and CDR2 SQIVND (reference sequence). The V and J ends lost 3 bases and 4 bases, in that order; junction bases with no gene match: 5. The CDR3 coding sequence is TGTGCCAGTAGTATTGCGGGGGGAGCTTACGAGCAGTACTTC. Protein product: CASSIAGGAYEQYF.

The chain links TRBV7-9 to TRBJ2-1, with TRBD1 matching over 9 bases. The J segment lost 4 bases and the V segment lost 3 bases, leaving 4 bases of the junction unmatched. This CDR3 region has 15 residues. Germline V gene sequence: CDR1 SEHNR, CDR2 FQNEAQ (reference sequence). CDR3 DNA sequence: TGTGCCAGCAGCTTCGACAGGGGGGGATACAATGAGCAGTTCTTC. Protein sequence: CASSFDRGGYNEQFF.

The chain uses TRBV18 and TRBJ2-2; 7 positions match TRBD2. The CDR3 is 19 amino acids. Losses at the gene ends were 6 bases for V and 6 bases for J; bases not matched to a gene: 22. CDR1 is KGHSH, CDR2 LQKENI, per germline. CDR3 residues: CASSQLSASSGTEAGELFF. CDR3 nucleotide sequence: TGTGCCAGCTCGCAGTTAAGCGCCTCTAGCGGTACCGAGGCCGGGGAGCTGTTTTTT.

The gene calls are TRBV4-3 and TRBJ1-2, with 11 nucleotides matching TRBD1. V was pared by 0 bases and J by 8 bases, with 8 bases of the junction left unmatched. Per the germline V gene, CDR1 is LGHNA and CDR2 is YSLEER. The CDR3 runs to 16 residues. DNA of the CDR3: TGCGCCAGCAGCCAAGATCTGGGGACAGGGGGAGGCGGCTACACCTTC. Its translation is CASSQDLGTGGGGYTF.

There are a few counts of this clone. V gene TRBV4-3 combines with J gene TRBJ1-1; D remains unclear. V lost 3 bases to trimming and J lost 3 bases, with 14 bases between them. CDR3 length equals 15 residues. In germline, CDR1 is LGHNA, CDR2 YSLEER. The CDR3 DNA reads TGCGCCAGCAGCCATGGCCCGGGTGGTGACACTGAAGCTTTCTTT. This gives the protein CASSHGPGGDTEAFF.

This chain joins TRBV18 and TRBJ2-5, with a tentative D call TRBD2 (6 bases). Per the germline V gene, CDR1 is KGHSH and CDR2 is LQKENI. Trimming shortened V by 4 bases and J by 2 bases, and 14 bases separated the two germline ends. This CDR3 spans 15 amino acids. The CDR3 DNA is TGTGCCAGCTCACGAGAGACTAGGCATCAAGAGACCCAGTACTTC. This codes for CASSRETRHQETQYF.

This clone was detected once. This sequence joins TRBV28 and TRBJ2-6; 8 bases align to TRBD1. The CDR3 runs 18 residues. After removal of 6 bases from V and 0 bases from J, the junction contained 10 bases not matched to a gene. The germline V gene has CDR1 MDHEN and CDR2 SYDVKM. The CDR3 reads CASSTIGTGSSGANVLTF. CDR3 coding DNA: TGTGCCAGCAGCACGATCGGGACAGGAAGCTCTGGGGCCAACGTCCTGACTTTC. The complete variable domain, with remaining parts taken from reference TRBV28 and TRBJ2-6, reads DVKVTQSSRYLVKRTGEKVFLECVQDMDHENMFWYRQDPGLGLRLIYFSYDVKMKEKGDIPEGYSVSREKKERFSLILESASTNQTSMYLCASSTIGTGSSGANVLTFGAGSRLTVL.

This clone has a handful of counts. V gene TRBV5-1 combines with J gene TRBJ2-1; 7 bases are a match to TRBD2. Germline lookup yields CDR1 SGHRS and CDR2 YFSETQ. The CDR3 totals 16 residues. Trimming removed 3 bases from V and 6 bases from J; junction bases left unmatched: 12. Here the CDR3 reads CASSSGETSRVNEQFF. CDR3 bases: TGCGCCAGCAGCTCCGGAGAGACTAGCAGGGTCAATGAGCAGTTCTTC.

In its sample, this clone was seen a few times. The chain recombines TRBV7-2 with TRBJ1-4; D uncertain. Per the germline V gene, CDR1 is SGHTA and CDR2 is FQGNSA. V was pared by 5 bases and J by 0 bases, with 10 bases between. CDR3 length: 15 amino acids. CDR3 region: CASSPEGTTNEKLFF. Here the CDR3 DNA reads TGTGCCAGCAGCCCTGAGGGAACAACTAATGAAAAACTGTTTTTT.

The rearrangement links TRBV6-5 to TRBJ2-7; no firm D call. The CDR3 spans 12 residues. Trimming stripped 5 bases from V and 6 bases from J, with 11 bases between. Germline values: CDR1 MNHEY, CDR2 SVGAGI. This CDR3 is CASSIPPSEQYF. CDR3 nucleotide sequence: TGTGCCAGCAGTATTCCTCCCAGCGAGCAGTACTTC.